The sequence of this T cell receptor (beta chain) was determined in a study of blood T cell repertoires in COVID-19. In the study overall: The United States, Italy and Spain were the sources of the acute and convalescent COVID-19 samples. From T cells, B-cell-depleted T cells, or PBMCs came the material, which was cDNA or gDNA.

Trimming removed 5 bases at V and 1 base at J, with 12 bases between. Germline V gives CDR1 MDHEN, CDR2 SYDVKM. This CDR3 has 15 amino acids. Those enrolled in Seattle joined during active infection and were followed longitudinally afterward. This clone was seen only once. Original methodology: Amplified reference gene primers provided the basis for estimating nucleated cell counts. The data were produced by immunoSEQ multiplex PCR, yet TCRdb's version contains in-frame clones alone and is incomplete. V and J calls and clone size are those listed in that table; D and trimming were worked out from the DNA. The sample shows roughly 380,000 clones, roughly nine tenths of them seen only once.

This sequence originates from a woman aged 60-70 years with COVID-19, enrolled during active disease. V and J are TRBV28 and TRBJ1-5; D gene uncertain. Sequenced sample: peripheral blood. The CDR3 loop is CASSPPSGSNQPQHF. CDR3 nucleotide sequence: TGTGCCAGCAGTCCACCCTCGGGGAGCAATCAGCCCCAGCATTTT.